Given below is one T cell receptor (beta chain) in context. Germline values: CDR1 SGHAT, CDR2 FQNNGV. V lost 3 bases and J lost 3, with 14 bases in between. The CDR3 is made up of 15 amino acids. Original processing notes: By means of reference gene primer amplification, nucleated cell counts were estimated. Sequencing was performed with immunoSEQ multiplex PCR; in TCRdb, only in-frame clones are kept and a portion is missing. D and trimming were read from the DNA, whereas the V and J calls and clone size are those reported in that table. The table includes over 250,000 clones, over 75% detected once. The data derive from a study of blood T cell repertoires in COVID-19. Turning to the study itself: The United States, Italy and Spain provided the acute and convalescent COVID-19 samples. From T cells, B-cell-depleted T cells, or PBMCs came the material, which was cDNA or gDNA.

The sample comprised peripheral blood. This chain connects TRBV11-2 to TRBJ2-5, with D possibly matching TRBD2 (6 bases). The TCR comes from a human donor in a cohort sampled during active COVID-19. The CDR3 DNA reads TGTGCCAGCAGCTTCACCCGGACGGGAGAAGAGACCCAGTACTTC. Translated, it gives CASSFTRTGEETQYF.